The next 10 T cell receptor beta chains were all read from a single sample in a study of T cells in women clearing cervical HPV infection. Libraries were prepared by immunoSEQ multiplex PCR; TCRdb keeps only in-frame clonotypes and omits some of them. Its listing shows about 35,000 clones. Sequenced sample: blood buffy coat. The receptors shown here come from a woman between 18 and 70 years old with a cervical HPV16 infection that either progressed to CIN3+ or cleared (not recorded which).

CDR3 DNA (partial): TGTGCCAGCTCACAGGGGTATAGCAATCAGCCC. Translated, it gives CASSQGYSNQP. The entire CDR3 sequence reads CASSQGYSNQPQHF. The rearrangement joins TRBV18 to TRBJ1-5; D is possibly TRBD1 (5 bases). From the germline J gene comes the end of the CDR3, since the read stops 3 residues before it. Trimming removed 4 bases at V and 0 bases at J, with 7 bases between. The CDR3 has 14 amino acids. Per germline, CDR1 KGHSH and CDR2 LQKENI.

The CDR3 protein is CASSVGAGQAANSPLHF. The part of the CDR3 DNA that was read is TGTGCCAGCAGCGTAGGGGCTGGACAGGCGGCTAATTCACCC. This chain joins TRBV9 and TRBJ1-6; 7 nucleotides agree with TRBD1. Read data end 3 residues before the CDR3 end; the end is taken from the germline J gene. The CDR3 length is 17 residues. Germline lookup yields CDR1 SGDLS and CDR2 YYNGEE. Losses at the gene ends were 0 bases for V and 6 bases for J; bases not matched to a gene: 9. The entire variable domain, with the rest obtained from reference TRBV9 and TRBJ1-6, is as follows: DSGVTQTPKHLITATGQRVTLRCSPRSGDLSVYWYQQSLDQGLQFLIQYYNGEERAKGNILERFSAQQFPDLHSELNLSSLELGDSALYFCASSVGAGQAANSPLHFGNGTRLTVT.

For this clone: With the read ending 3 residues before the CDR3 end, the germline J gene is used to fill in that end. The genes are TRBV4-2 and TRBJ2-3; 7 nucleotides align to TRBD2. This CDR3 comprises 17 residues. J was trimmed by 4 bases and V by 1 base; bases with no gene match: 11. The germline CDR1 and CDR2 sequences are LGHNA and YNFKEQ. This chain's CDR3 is CASSQVVGGGVADTQYF. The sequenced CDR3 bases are TGTGCCAGCAGCCAAGTGGTTGGCGGGGGAGTAGCAGATACG.

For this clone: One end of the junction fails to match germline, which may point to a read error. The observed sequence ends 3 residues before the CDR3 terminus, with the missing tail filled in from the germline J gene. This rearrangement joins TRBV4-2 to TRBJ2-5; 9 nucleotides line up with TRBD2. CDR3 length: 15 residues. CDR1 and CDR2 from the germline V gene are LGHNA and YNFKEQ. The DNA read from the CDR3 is TGCGCCAGCAGCCAAGGCGGGGGGGCCGGTGAGACC. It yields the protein CASSQGGGAGET. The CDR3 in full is CASSQGGGAGETQYF.

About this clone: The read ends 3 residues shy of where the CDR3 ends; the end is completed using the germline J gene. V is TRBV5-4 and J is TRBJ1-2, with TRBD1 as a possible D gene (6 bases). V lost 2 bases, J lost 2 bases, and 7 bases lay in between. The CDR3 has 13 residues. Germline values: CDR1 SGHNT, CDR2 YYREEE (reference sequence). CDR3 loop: CASSLQGNYGYTF. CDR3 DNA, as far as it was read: TGTGCCAGCAGCTTACAGGGAAACTATGGC.

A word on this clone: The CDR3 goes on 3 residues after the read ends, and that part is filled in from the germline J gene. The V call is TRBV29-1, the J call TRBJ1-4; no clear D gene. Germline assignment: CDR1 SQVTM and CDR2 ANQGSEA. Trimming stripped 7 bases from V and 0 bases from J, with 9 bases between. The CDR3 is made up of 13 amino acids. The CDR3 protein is CSARRATNEKLFF. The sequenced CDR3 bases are TGCAGCGCTCGTCGCGCAACTAATGAAAAA.

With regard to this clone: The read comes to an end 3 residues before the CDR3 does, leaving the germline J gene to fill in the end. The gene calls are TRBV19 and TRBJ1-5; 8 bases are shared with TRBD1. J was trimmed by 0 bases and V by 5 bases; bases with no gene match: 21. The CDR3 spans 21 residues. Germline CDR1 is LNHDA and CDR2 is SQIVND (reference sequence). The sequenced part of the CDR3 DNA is TGTGCCAGTAGTTTGGATTCCCTCCAGGGGGCAGCGGCCTATAGCAATCAGCCC. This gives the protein CASSLDSLQGAAAYSNQP. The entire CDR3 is CASSLDSLQGAAAYSNQPQHF.

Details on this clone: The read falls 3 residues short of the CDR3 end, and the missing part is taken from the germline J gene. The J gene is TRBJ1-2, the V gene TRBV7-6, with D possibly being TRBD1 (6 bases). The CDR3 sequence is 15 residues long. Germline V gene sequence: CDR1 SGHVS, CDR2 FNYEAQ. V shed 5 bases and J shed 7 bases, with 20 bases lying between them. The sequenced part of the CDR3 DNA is TGTGCCAGCAGCCCGGGACACCCGGTAGCTTTTGGC. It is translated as CASSPGHPVAFG. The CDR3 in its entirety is CASSPGHPVAFGYTF.

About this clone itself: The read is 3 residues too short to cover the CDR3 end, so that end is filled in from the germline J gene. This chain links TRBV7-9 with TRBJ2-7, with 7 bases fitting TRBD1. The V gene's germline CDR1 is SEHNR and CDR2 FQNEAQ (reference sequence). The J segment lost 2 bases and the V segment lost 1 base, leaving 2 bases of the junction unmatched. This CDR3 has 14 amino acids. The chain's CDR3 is CASSLVGQTYEQYF. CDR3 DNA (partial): TGTGCCAGCAGCTTAGTGGGACAGACCTACGAG.

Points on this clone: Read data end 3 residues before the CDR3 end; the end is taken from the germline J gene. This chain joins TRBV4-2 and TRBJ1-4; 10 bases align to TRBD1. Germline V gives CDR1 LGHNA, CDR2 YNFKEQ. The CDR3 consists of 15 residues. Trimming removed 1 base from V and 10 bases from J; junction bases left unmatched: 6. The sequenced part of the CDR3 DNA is TGTGCCAGCAGCCAAGTTGACGGACAGGGGGGAAAA. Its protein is CASSQVDGQGGK. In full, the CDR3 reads CASSQVDGQGGKLFF.